The 20 T cell receptor beta chains below were found in one sample sequenced in a study of cytomegalovirus exposure and HLA in healthy donors. Primers for the PCR totalled 60 Vbeta and 13 Jbeta. Here immunoSEQ multiplex PCR was the method, and the copy in TCRdb shows in-frame clones only, minus some. This sample carries about 140,000 clones, 70% to 80% of them seen once, and the ten largest clones take 1.5% to 2%. Input material: PBMCs. Receptors were obtained from a female donor in good health and CMV-seronegative.

The CDR3 here is CASSNRQQRDEQYF. The CDR3 nucleotides are TGTGCCAGCAGTAACCGACAGCAACGAGACGAGCAGTACTTC. The chain employs TRBV2 and TRBJ2-7; tentative D call: TRBD1 (5 bases). V was shortened by 5 bases and J by 5 bases, with 16 bases between the two germline ends. This CDR3 is 14 amino acids long. The germline V gene has CDR1 SNHLY and CDR2 FYNNEI.

The chain joins TRBV5-5 to TRBJ2-7, with D hard to call. The germline gives CDR1 SGHKS, CDR2 YYEKEE (reference sequence). V shed 2 bases and J shed 1 base, with 7 bases lying between them. This CDR3 contains 13 residues. CDR3 bases: TGTGCCAGCAGCTTCGGTCGATCCTACGAGCAGTACTTC. Its protein is CASSFGRSYEQYF.

This clone was seen more than once but under ten times. This chain links TRBV6-5 with TRBJ2-1, with 10 bases lining up with TRBD1. Per germline, CDR1 MNHEY and CDR2 SVGAGI. CDR3 length: 13 residues. The V gene end was trimmed by 8 bases and the J gene end by 7 bases; junction bases not matched to a gene: 5. CDR3 loop: CASSGTGENEQFF. CDR3 bases: TGTGCCAGCTCCGGGACAGGGGAAAATGAGCAGTTCTTC.

This clone has only one observation. The chain has TRBV30 and TRBJ2-6, with D possibly matching TRBD2 (5 bases). V was cut by 5 bases and J by 0 bases, with 11 bases left in between. Germline V CDR1 and CDR2: GTSNPN, SVGIG (reference sequence). This CDR3 spans 15 amino acids. The CDR3 coding sequence is TGTGCCTGGGACTACCTCGACTCTGGGGCCAACGTCCTGACTTTC. Translation: CAWDYLDSGANVLTF.

This clone was counted only a few times. This chain connects TRBV6-6 to TRBJ1-1; unclear D gene. The V end lost 2 bases, the J end lost 0 bases, and 10 bases lay between the germline ends. Germline V gene lookup returns CDR1 MNHNY and CDR2 SVGAGI (reference sequence). This CDR3 is 15 amino acids long. The CDR3 nucleotides are TGTGCCAGCAGTTACGTAATCAGTATGAACACTGAAGCTTTCTTT. Translating gives CASSYVISMNTEAFF.

The chain is built from TRBV6-5 and TRBJ2-7; D is unresolved. The V gene's germline CDR1 is MNHEY and CDR2 SVGAGI. CDR3 length: 11 residues. The V end lost 2 bases, the J end lost 6 bases, and 5 bases lay between the germline ends. This chain's CDR3 is CASSYAAEQYF. The CDR3 DNA reads as TGTGCCAGCAGTTACGCGGCCGAGCAGTACTTC.

This chain's CDR3 is CSVKDRGQFNEQFF. DNA of the CDR3: TGCAGCGTCAAGGACAGGGGGCAGTTCAATGAGCAGTTCTTC. The rearrangement joins TRBV29-1 to TRBJ2-1; TRBD1 matches 11 bases. V shed 6 bases and J 6 bases; nucleotides not matched to a gene: 7. Germline V gene lookup returns CDR1 SQVTM and CDR2 ANQGSEA. The CDR3 covers 14 residues.

The gene calls are TRBV27 and TRBJ2-7, with 7 bases that match TRBD2. Per the germline V gene, CDR1 is MNHEY and CDR2 is SMNVEV (reference sequence). V was clipped by 6 bases and J by 3 bases; unmatched bases: 8. The CDR3 sequence is 14 residues long. The CDR3 sequence is CASRGGTDLYEQYF. The CDR3 DNA reads as TGTGCCAGCAGGGGGGGGACGGACCTCTACGAGCAGTACTTC.

As concerns this clone: The junction departs from the called germline gene at one end, perhaps through a read error. The V and J genes are TRBV7-9 and TRBJ1-2; TRBD1 matches at 8 bases. This CDR3 is 16 amino acids long. Germline CDR1 is SEHNR and CDR2 is FQNEAQ (reference sequence). CDR3 DNA sequence: TGTTCCAGCAGCTTAACCCTGACAGGGGTAATGAATGGCTACACCTTC. Its translation is CSSSLTLTGVMNGYTF.

This sequence joins TRBV7-9 and TRBJ1-2; TRBD1 aligns across 7 bases. The trim removed 2 bases at V and 4 bases at J, leaving 7 bases unmatched. The CDR3 sequence is 15 residues long. Germline assignment: CDR1 SEHNR and CDR2 FQNEAQ (reference sequence). CDR3 nucleotide sequence: TGTGCCAGCAGCTTAAGCGTAGGGGGCTCCTATGGCTACACCTTC. Translating gives CASSLSVGGSYGYTF.

The V and J genes are TRBV5-1 and TRBJ2-7; no clear D gene. V was shortened by 7 bases and J by 0 bases, with 5 bases between the two germline ends. Per the germline V gene, CDR1 is SGHRS and CDR2 is YFSETQ. CDR3 length: 11 amino acids. CDR3 DNA sequence: TGCGCCAGCCGGAGCTCCTACGAGCAGTACTTC. Residues: CASRSSYEQYF. The variable domain in full, with the rest retrieved from reference TRBV5-1 and TRBJ2-7, is KAGVTQTPRYLIKTRGQQVTLSCSPISGHRSVSWYQQTPGQGLQFLFEYFSETQRNKGNFPGRFSGRQFSNSRSEMNVSTLELGDSALYLCASRSSYEQYFGPGTRLTVT.

The chain employs TRBV5-1 and TRBJ2-7; 8 nucleotides line up with TRBD1. Trimming cost V 0 bases and J 3 bases; bases outside gene matches: 2. Germline CDR1 reads SGHRS; CDR2 reads YFSETQ. The CDR3 is 14 amino acids. CDR3 coding DNA: TGCGCCAGCAGCTTGGAACAGGGGGGCTACGAGCAGTACTTC. This encodes CASSLEQGGYEQYF.

The CDR3 bases are TGTGCCAGCAGAGGGCCTAGCGGGCTGGCCTACGAGCAGTACTTC. Its translation: CASRGPSGLAYEQYF. V gene TRBV7-2 combines with J gene TRBJ2-7, with 8 bases lining up with TRBD2. The V gene's germline CDR1 is SGHTA and CDR2 FQGNSA. The ends lost 6 bases at V and 2 bases at J; junction bases unmatched: 9. The CDR3 spans 15 residues.

V and J are TRBV27 and TRBJ1-1; D perhaps matches TRBD1 (6 bases). V dropped 6 bases and J dropped 5 bases, with 16 bases sitting between them. The CDR3 has 14 residues. The germline CDR1 and CDR2 sequences are MNHEY and SMNVEV (reference sequence). The CDR3 reads CASSLAGGGTEAFF. The CDR3 coding sequence is TGTGCCAGCAGCTTAGCGGGGGGCGGGACTGAAGCTTTCTTT.

This clone has more than one count but fewer than ten. V and J are TRBV6-5 and TRBJ1-1, with D uncertain. Deletions cut 2 bases from V and 5 bases from J, with 6 bases between. This CDR3 is 12 amino acids long. Germline lookup yields CDR1 MNHEY and CDR2 SVGAGI. The CDR3 sequence: CASSYPPTEAFF. As DNA, the CDR3 is TGTGCCAGCAGTTACCCCCCGACTGAAGCTTTCTTT.

This chain connects TRBV6-5 to TRBJ2-1, with 7 bases lining up with TRBD2. The trim removed 6 bases at V and 5 bases at J, leaving 10 bases unmatched. The CDR3 length is 15 residues. The germline V gene has CDR1 MNHEY and CDR2 SVGAGI. As DNA, the CDR3 is TGTGCCAGCAGCACCGGGGAGGGGTCCCACAATGAGCAGTTCTTC. Translating it yields CASSTGEGSHNEQFF.

The chain recombines TRBV18 with TRBJ2-3, with D possibly matching TRBD1 (5 bases). Trimming cost V 2 bases and J 6 bases, with 12 bases left between them. The germline V gene has CDR1 KGHSH and CDR2 LQKENI. The CDR3 contains 14 residues. CDR3 coding DNA: TGTGCCAGCTCACCAGTTGAAGGGGCGGATACGCAGTATTTT. This gives the protein CASSPVEGADTQYF.

The rearrangement uses TRBV19 and TRBJ1-1, with D tentatively TRBD1 (6 bases). The CDR3 spans 18 residues. Trimming removed 5 bases from V and 5 bases from J, with 27 bases in between. CDR1 is LNHDA, CDR2 SQIVND, per germline (reference sequence). CDR3 nucleotides: TGTGCCAGTAGTCCCCGCCTGTACAGGGTTTCAGGTAGTACTGAAGCTTTCTTT. This gives the protein CASSPRLYRVSGSTEAFF.

The chain combines TRBV11-1 with TRBJ2-7; 9 bases agree with TRBD1. Germline-derived CDR1 and CDR2 are SGHAT and FQDESV (reference sequence). CDR3 length: 14 residues. The V segment lost 5 bases and the J segment 2 bases; nucleotides outside the gene matches: 4. The chain's CDR3 is CASSHRQGAYEQYF. CDR3 nucleotides: TGTGCCAGCAGCCACCGACAGGGGGCCTACGAGCAGTACTTC.

The chain employs TRBV2 and TRBJ1-5, with D possibly being TRBD1 (6 bases). The CDR3 totals 15 residues. Trimming left V 7 bases short and J 4 bases short, with 17 bases between. The V gene's germline CDR1 is SNHLY and CDR2 FYNNEI. DNA of the CDR3: TGTGCCAGCAAAACAGGGAGTTGGCAGAATCAGCCCCAGCATTTT. Protein product: CASKTGSWQNQPQHF.